In this sample, the clone carrying this T cell receptor (beta chain) turned up once. This entry is derived from a study of blood T cell repertoires in COVID-19. Participants were aged about 18 to 90 years, lived in 20 to 25 US areas, and enrolled virtually. For recovered donors of Cohort 3, there were two negative PCRs, clearance, or symptom resolution. Measured with immunoSEQ multiplex PCR; TCRdb has only the in-frame clones, and not every one. The sample records about 160,000 clones, around 81% being singletons. What was sequenced was PBMCs or T cells enriched from blood (not recorded which). This TCR was recovered from a man between 35 and 55 years old who had recovered from COVID-19.

The CDR3 DNA reads TGCGCCAGCAGCTTGGAGACTAGCGGGGGGGAGACCCAGTACTTC. Residues: CASSLETSGGETQYF. J is TRBJ2-5 and V is TRBV5-1; 13 bases agree with TRBD2. The germline V gene has CDR1 SGHRS and CDR2 YFSETQ. V was clipped by 0 bases and J by 5 bases; unmatched bases: 1. The CDR3 length is 15 residues.